These T cell receptor beta chains were read from a single sample in a study of cytomegalovirus exposure and HLA in healthy donors. Method: immunoSEQ multiplex PCR; TCRdb's copy keeps in-frame clones and lacks some. The table includes 120,000 or so clones, around 86% detected once. The sequencing input was PBMCs. The receptors were gathered from a man younger than 35 in good health and CMV-seronegative. CDR3s include the opening cysteine and the closing phenylalanine or tryptophan. A D gene is named only where the DNA matches it firmly. Where a row states a size, it is once, few, many or the class of an expanded clone; other rows omit it.

v_gene: TRBV18
j_gene: TRBJ1-5
abundance: -
d_gene: -
CDR3aa: CASSPNAGALHGNQPQHF
CDR3nt: TGTGCCAGCTCACCCAATGCGGGGGCCCTCCATGGCAATCAGCCCCAGCATTTT

v_gene: TRBV30
j_gene: TRBJ2-1
abundance: -
d_gene: TRBD1
CDR3aa: CAWSRGTGGNEQFF
CDR3nt: TGTGCCTGGAGTAGGGGGACAGGGGGCAATGAGCAGTTCTTC

v_gene: TRBV5-1
j_gene: TRBJ2-3
abundance: -
d_gene: -
CDR3aa: CASSLAVRVTDTQYF
CDR3nt: TGCGCCAGCAGCTTGGCAGTGAGGGTAACAGATACGCAGTATTTT

v_gene: TRBV6-1
j_gene: TRBJ1-5
abundance: -
d_gene: -
CDR3aa: CASSGPNRAGDNQPQHF
CDR3nt: TGTGCCAGCAGTGGACCGAACAGGGCAGGGGATAATCAGCCCCAGCATTTT

v_gene: TRBV30
j_gene: TRBJ1-6
abundance: -
d_gene: -
CDR3aa: CAWRAGGGATSYNSPLHF
CDR3nt: TGTGCCTGGAGAGCCGGCGGGGGGGCAACCTCCTATAATTCACCCCTCCACTTT

v_gene: TRBV6-1
j_gene: TRBJ1-5
abundance: once
d_gene: TRBD1
CDR3aa: CASSDLGQGTHQPQHF
CDR3nt: TGTGCCAGCAGTGATCTGGGACAGGGGACCCATCAGCCCCAGCATTTT

v_gene: TRBV7-9
j_gene: TRBJ1-4
abundance: -
d_gene: -
CDR3aa: CASSRGEKLFF
CDR3nt: TGTGCCAGCTCCAGGGGTGAAAAACTGTTTTTT

v_gene: TRBV19
j_gene: TRBJ1-5
abundance: -
d_gene: -
CDR3aa: CASSMAGRGNQPQHF
CDR3nt: TGTGCCAGTAGTATGGCCGGGAGAGGCAATCAGCCCCAGCATTTT

v_gene: TRBV7-2
j_gene: TRBJ2-3
abundance: -
d_gene: -
CDR3aa: CASSLIGTDTQYF
CDR3nt: TGTGCCAGCAGCTTAATAGGCACAGATACGCAGTATTTT

v_gene: TRBV7-9
j_gene: TRBJ1-2
abundance: -
d_gene: -
CDR3aa: CASGGTGWDGYTF
CDR3nt: TGTGCCAGCGGAGGCACAGGGTGGGATGGCTACACCTTC

v_gene: TRBV7-9
j_gene: TRBJ2-6
abundance: -
d_gene: -
CDR3aa: CASSPRGSGANVLTF
CDR3nt: TGTGCCAGCAGCCCCCGGGGCTCTGGGGCCAACGTCCTGACTTTC

v_gene: TRBV7-2
j_gene: TRBJ2-2
abundance: -
d_gene: TRBD1
CDR3aa: CASSLGDRWAGELFF
CDR3nt: TGTGCCAGCAGCTTAGGGGACAGGTGGGCCGGGGAGCTGTTTTTT

v_gene: TRBV30
j_gene: TRBJ1-1
abundance: -
d_gene: TRBD1
CDR3aa: CAWSLGTATEAFF
CDR3nt: TGTGCCTGGAGCCTCGGGACAGCCACTGAAGCTTTCTTT

v_gene: TRBV4-2
j_gene: TRBJ2-2
abundance: -
d_gene: TRBD2
CDR3aa: CASSRSGGANTGELFF
CDR3nt: TGTGCCAGCAGCCGTAGCGGGGGAGCTAACACCGGGGAGCTGTTTTTT